The following is a TCR beta chain sequence with its context. The CDR3 contains 11 residues. V gave up 4 bases and J gave up 5 bases, with 4 bases separating them. The germline V gene has CDR1 KGHDR and CDR2 SFDVKD. In the study's own analysis: Estimates of nucleated cell counts were drawn from the amplification of reference gene primers. Profiled with immunoSEQ multiplex PCR; TCRdb holds only in-frame clones, not every one. That table supplies the V and J calls and clone size; D and trimming were determined from the DNA. The sample records about 240,000 clones, around 87% being singletons. These data are taken from a study of blood T cell repertoires in COVID-19. Overall study context: Samples came from the United States, Italy and Spain, spanning acute and convalescent COVID-19. Sample material is recorded as cDNA or gDNA derived from T cells, B-cell-depleted T cells, or PBMCs.

This TCR came from a young woman who had recovered from COVID-19. Sequenced: peripheral blood. The rearrangement links TRBV24-1 to TRBJ1-2, with unresolved D. The CDR3 sequence: CATSDLYGYTF. DNA for the CDR3: TGTGCCACCAGTGACCTATATGGCTACACCTTC.